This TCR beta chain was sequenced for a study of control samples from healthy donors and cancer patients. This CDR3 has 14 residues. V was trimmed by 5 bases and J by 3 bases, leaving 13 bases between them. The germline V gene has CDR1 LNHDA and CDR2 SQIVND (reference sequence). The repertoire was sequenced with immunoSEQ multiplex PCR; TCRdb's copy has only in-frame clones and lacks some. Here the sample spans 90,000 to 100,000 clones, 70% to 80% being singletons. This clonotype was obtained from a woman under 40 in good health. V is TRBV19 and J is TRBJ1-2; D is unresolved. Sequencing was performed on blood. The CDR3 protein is CASSLGPRHYGYTF. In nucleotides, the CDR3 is TGTGCCAGTAGTCTCGGACCACGTCACTATGGCTACACCTTC.